This paragraph covers one TCR beta chain sequence. Its antigen remains unidentified. These data originate in a study of T-cell memory formation after mild COVID-19. Study as a whole: TCR clusters were largely donor specific.

Germline CDR1 and CDR2: SNHLY and FYNNEI. The germline V and J ends were trimmed by 5 bases and 6 bases, with 7 bases remaining between them. This CDR3 has 12 residues. Findings of the study overall: Largely, contracting CD4+ clones fell within CM and EM, and contracting CD8+ clones within EMRA. Clones contracting over day 15 to 85 were CD4/CD8 balanced, with later expanders leaning CD4+. Cross-reactive memory apparently joined, as some responding clones appeared in pre-infection memory.

In TCRdb, the 5' RACE reads were re-called with MiXCR into one record per CDR3 protein. The sample lists 200,000 to 300,000 distinct CDR3 sequences, approximately 15% occurring once. The chain recombines TRBV2 with TRBJ2-2, with D perhaps TRBD2 (6 bases). Sequencing was done on a sample of PBMCs or a T cell subset sorted from them (not recorded which). This clonotype was obtained from an adult woman who had mild COVID-19 (a few samples of this study predate the infection). Cell type and time point are not known. This chain's CDR3 is CASSQRAGELFF. CDR3 DNA sequence: TGTGCCAGCAGTCAGCGGGCCGGGGAGCTGTTTTTT.